The sequence of this TCR beta chain was determined in a study of regulatory T cells in long-lasting Graves disease. This clonotype showed up just a few times. CDR1 is GTSNPN and CDR2 is SVGIG in the germline V gene (reference sequence). This CDR3 has 18 amino acids. Trimming cost V 5 bases and J 3 bases; bases outside gene matches: 18. Time point specified: newly diagnosed GD, antithyroid drugs for less than 3 months. The authors made the TCR library using RNA they extracted from PBMCs. Libraries of TCR beta came from iRepertoire HTBI primers plus Arm-PCR of CDR3 regions. MiXCR, run by TCRdb on the multiplex PCR reads, gives a single entry per CDR3 protein. The repertoire holds about 520,000 distinct CDR3 sequences, about 11% seen once, with around 10% in the top ten. This sample was also put to use in a study of T cells in Graves' hyperthyroidism and ophthalmopathy.

The chain recombines TRBV30 with TRBJ2-3; TRBD2 matches 9 bases. The sample was peripheral blood mononuclear cells (PBMCs), taken at new diagnosis, from a patient treated with antithyroid drugs. This clonotype was sampled from a young woman with Graves disease. CDR3 bases: TGTGCCTGGCGGACCCCTATAGGCGGGAGGGCCTATACAGATACGCAGTATTTT. This gives the protein CAWRTPIGGRAYTDTQYF.